Detailed here is one T cell receptor beta chain. The data were taken from a study of T cell responses to AZD1222 COVID-19 vaccine. Trimming left V 1 base short and J 4 bases short, with 6 bases between. The CDR3 sequence is 13 residues long. Germline-derived CDR1 and CDR2 are SGHTA and FQGNSA. Measured with immunoSEQ multiplex PCR; TCRdb has only the in-frame clones, and not every one. Of about 93,000 clones listed, around 89% are singletons. This receptor was identified in an adult who received the AZD1222 COVID-19 vaccine. This chain joins TRBV7-2 and TRBJ2-3; the D is unclear. The material sequenced was peripheral blood, taken 28 days after the second AZD1222 dose. DNA of the CDR3: TGTGCCAGCAGCTTAGGTTCCGCAGATACGCAGTATTTT. This gives the protein CASSLGSADTQYF.